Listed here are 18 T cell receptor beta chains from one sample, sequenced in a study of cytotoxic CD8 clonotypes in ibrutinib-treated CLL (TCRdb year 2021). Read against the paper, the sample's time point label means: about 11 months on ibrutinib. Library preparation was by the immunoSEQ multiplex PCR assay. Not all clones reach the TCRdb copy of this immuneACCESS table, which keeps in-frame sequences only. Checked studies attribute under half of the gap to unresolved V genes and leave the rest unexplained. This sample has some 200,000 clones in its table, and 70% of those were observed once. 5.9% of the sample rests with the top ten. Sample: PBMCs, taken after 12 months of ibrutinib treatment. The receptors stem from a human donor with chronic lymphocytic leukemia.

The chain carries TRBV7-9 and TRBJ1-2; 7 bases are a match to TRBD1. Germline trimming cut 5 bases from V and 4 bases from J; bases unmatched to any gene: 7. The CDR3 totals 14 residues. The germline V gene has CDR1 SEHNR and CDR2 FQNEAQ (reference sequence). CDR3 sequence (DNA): TGTGCCAGCAGCGCGACAGGGTCTGGCTATGGCTACACCTTC. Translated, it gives CASSATGSGYGYTF.

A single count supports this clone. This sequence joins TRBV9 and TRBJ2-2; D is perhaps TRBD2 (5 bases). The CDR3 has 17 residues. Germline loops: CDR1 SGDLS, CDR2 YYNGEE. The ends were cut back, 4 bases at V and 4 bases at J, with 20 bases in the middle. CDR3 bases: TGTGCCAGCAGCTCAAGGACCTCGTATAGCGCCACCGGGGAGCTGTTTTTT. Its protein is CASSSRTSYSATGELFF.

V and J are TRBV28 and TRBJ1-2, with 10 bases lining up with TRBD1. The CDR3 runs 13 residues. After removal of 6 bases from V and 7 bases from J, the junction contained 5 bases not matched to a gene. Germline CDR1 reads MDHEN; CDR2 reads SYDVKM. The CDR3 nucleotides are TGTGCCAGCAGGGGGGACAGGGGTCGTGGCTACACCTTC. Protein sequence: CASRGDRGRGYTF.

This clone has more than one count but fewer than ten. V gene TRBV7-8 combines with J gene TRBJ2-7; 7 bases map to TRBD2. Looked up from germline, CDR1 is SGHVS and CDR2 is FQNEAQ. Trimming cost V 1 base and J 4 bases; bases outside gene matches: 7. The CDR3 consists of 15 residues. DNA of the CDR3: TGTGCCAGCAGCTTAGATAGTAGACTAGCTTACGAGCAGTACTTC. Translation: CASSLDSRLAYEQYF.

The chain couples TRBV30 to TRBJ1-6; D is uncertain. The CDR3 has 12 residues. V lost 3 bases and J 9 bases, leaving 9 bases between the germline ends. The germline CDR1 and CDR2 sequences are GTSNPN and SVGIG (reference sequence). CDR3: CAWRPFASPLHF. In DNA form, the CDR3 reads TGTGCCTGGAGACCGTTTGCTTCACCCCTCCACTTT.

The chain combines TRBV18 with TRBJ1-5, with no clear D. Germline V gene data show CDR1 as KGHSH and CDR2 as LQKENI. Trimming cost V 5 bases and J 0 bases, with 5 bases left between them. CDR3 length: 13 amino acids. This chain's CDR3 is CASSVNSNQPQHF. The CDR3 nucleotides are TGTGCCAGCTCAGTTAATAGCAATCAGCCCCAGCATTTT.

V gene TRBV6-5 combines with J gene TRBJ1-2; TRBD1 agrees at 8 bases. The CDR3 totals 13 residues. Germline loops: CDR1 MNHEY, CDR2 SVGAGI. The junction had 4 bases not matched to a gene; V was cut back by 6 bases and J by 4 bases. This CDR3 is CASRRTGFYGYTF. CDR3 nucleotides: TGTGCCAGCAGGAGGACAGGGTTCTATGGCTACACCTTC.

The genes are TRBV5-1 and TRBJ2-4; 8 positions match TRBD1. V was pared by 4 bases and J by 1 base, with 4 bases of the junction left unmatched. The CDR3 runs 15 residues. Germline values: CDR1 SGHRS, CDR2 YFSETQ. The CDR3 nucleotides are TGCGCCAGCAGCCCCGACAGGGGTGCCAAAAACATTCAGTACTTC. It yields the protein CASSPDRGAKNIQYF.

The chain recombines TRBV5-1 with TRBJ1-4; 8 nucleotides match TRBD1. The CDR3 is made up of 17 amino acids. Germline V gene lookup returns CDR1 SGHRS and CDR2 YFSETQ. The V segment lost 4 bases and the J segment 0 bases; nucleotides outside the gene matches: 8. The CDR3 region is CASSPVPDRATNEKLFF. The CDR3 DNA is TGCGCCAGCAGCCCAGTCCCGGACAGGGCAACTAATGAAAAACTGTTTTTT. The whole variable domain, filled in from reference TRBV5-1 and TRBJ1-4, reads KAGVTQTPRYLIKTRGQQVTLSCSPISGHRSVSWYQQTPGQGLQFLFEYFSETQRNKGNFPGRFSGRQFSNSRSEMNVSTLELGDSALYLCASSPVPDRATNEKLFFGSGTQLSVL.

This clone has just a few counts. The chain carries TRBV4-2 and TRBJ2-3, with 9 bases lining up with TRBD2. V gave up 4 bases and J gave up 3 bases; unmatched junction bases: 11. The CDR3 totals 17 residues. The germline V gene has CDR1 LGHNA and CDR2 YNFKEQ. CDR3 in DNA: TGTGCCAGCAGCCGTAGGGCGGCTAGCGGGGCAACAGATACGCAGTATTTT. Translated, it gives CASSRRAASGATDTQYF.

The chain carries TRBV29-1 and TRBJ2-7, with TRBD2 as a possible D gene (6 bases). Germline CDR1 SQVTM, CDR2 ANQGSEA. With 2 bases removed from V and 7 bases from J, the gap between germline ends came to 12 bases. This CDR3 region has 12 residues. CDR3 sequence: CSVESPSGEQYF. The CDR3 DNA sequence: TGCAGCGTTGAAAGTCCCAGCGGGGAGCAGTACTTC.

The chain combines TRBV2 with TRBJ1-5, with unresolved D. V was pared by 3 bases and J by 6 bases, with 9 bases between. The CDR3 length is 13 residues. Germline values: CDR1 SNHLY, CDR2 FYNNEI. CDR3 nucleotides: TGTGCCAGCAGTGACAAGTCGCCTCAGCCCCAGCATTTT. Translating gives CASSDKSPQPQHF.

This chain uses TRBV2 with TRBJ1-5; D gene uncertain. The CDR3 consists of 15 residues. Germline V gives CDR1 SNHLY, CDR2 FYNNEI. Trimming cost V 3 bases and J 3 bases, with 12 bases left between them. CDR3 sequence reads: CASSDPGLSNQPQHF. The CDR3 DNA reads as TGTGCCAGCAGTGATCCCGGACTGTCCAATCAGCCCCAGCATTTT.

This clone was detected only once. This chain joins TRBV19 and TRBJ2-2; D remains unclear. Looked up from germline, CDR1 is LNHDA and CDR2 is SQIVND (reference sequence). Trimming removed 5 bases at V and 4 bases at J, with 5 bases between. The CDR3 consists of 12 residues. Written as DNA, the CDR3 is TGTGCCAGTAGTTCCGCCACCGGGGAGCTGTTTTTT. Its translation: CASSSATGELFF.

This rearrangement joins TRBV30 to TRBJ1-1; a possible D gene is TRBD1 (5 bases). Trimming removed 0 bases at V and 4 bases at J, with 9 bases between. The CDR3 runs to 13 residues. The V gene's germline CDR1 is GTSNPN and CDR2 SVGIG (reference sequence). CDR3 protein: CAWSVAGFTEAFF. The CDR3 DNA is TGTGCCTGGAGTGTCGCAGGGTTCACTGAAGCTTTCTTT.

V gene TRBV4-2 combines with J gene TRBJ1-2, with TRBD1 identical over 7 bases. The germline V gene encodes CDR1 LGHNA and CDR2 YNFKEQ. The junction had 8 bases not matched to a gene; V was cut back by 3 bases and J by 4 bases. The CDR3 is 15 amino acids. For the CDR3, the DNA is TGTGCCAGCAGCCACCCGGGACAGACCTTCTATGGCTACACCTTC. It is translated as CASSHPGQTFYGYTF.

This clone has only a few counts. For the CDR3, the DNA is TGTGCCAGCAGCTTAGGCGGGGTTCAGTATGGCTACACCTTC. This sequence encodes CASSLGGVQYGYTF. The chain uses TRBV11-2 and TRBJ1-2; D is unclear. The CDR3 is 14 amino acids. Trimming shortened V by 1 base and J by 5 bases, and 11 bases separated the two germline ends. Germline loops: CDR1 SGHAT, CDR2 FQNNGV.

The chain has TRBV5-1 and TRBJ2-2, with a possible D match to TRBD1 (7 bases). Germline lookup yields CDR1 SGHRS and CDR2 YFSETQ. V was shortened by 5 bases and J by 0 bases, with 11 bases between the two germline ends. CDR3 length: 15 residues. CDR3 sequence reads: CASRRDSPNTGELFF. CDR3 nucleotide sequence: TGCGCCAGCAGGCGGGACAGCCCGAACACCGGGGAGCTGTTTTTT.